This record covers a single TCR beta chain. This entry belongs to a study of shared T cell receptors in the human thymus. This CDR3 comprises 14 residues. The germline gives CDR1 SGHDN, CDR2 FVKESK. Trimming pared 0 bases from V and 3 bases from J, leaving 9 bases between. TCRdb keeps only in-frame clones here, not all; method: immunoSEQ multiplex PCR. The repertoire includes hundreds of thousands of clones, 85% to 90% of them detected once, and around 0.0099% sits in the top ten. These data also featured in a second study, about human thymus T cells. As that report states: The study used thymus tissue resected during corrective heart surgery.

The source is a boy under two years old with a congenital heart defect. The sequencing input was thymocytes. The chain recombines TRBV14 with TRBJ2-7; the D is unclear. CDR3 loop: CASSQDGLLYEQYF. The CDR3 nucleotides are TGTGCCAGCAGCCAAGATGGGCTACTCTACGAGCAGTACTTC.